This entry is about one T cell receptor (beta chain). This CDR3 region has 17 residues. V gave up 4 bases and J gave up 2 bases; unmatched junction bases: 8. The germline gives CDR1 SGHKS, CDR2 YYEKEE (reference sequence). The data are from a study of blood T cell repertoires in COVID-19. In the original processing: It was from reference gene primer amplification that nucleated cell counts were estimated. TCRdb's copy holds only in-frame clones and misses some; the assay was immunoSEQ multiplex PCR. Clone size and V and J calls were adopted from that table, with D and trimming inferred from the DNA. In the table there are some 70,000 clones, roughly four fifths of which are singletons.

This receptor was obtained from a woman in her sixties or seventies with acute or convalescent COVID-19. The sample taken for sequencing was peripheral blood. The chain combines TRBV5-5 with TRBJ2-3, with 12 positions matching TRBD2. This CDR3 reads CASSPGTSGPLTDTQYF. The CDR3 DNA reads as TGTGCCAGCAGCCCGGGGACTAGCGGGCCCCTCACAGATACGCAGTATTTT. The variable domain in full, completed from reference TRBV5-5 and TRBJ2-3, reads DAGVTQSPTHLIKTRGQQVTLRCSPISGHKSVSWYQQVLGQGPQFIFQYYEKEERGRGNFPDRFSARQFPNYSSELNVNALLLGDSALYLCASSPGTSGPLTDTQYFGPGTRLTVL.